This T cell receptor (beta chain) appears in the sequencing data of a study of lymphopenia after photon versus proton radiotherapy. General study results and limits: Proton therapy kept repertoires fairly stable, unlike photons, which gained effector/memory cells. Survival link was tested only in deceased patients; proton benefit remains a possibility. After the lymphocyte nadir, photon-treated repertoires showed oligoclonal expansion, especially of CD8+ Temra cells. In patients who died, overall survival fell as post-nadir TCR diversity dropped more.

The CDR3 extends over 16 amino acids. V was trimmed by 4 bases and J by 7 bases, leaving 17 bases between them. Germline V CDR1 and CDR2: MNHEY, SMNVEV (reference sequence). Turning to this clone: Its cognate antigen is unknown.

This table comes from immunoSEQ multiplex PCR, and its TCRdb copy is limited to in-frame clones, with some not included. This table holds 30,000 to 40,000 clones, 84% found once. This sequence joins TRBV27 and TRBJ1-6; D possibly corresponds to TRBD1 (5 bases). Sample: peripheral blood, taken from a patient treated with proton-based radiotherapy. The clonotype originates from a woman aged 70 to 79 with pancreatic cancer. Here the CDR3 reads CASSSPPGRRNSPLHF. CDR3 in DNA: TGTGCCAGCAGTTCCCCGCCGGGACGTAGAAATTCACCCCTCCACTTT.